This section outlines one T cell receptor (beta chain) sequence together with its context. The data were produced by immunoSEQ multiplex PCR, yet TCRdb's version contains in-frame clones alone and is incomplete. The table lists roughly 240,000 clones, just under 90% of them singletons, with roughly 2.5% in the top ten. The sample belongs to a study of cytomegalovirus exposure and HLA in healthy donors. The specimen sequenced was PBMCs. The receptor comes from a man younger than 30 in good health and CMV-seronegative.

The CDR3 protein is CASSRSPGQNYNSPLHF. Here the CDR3 DNA reads TGCGCCAGCAGCCGAAGCCCCGGACAGAACTATAATTCACCCCTCCACTTT. V and J are TRBV4-3 and TRBJ1-6; a weak D match, TRBD1 (6 bases). CDR1 is LGHNA, CDR2 YSLEER, per germline. Between the trimmed V and J ends, which lost 4 bases and 3 bases, there was a span of 16 bases. The CDR3 loop spans 17 amino acids.